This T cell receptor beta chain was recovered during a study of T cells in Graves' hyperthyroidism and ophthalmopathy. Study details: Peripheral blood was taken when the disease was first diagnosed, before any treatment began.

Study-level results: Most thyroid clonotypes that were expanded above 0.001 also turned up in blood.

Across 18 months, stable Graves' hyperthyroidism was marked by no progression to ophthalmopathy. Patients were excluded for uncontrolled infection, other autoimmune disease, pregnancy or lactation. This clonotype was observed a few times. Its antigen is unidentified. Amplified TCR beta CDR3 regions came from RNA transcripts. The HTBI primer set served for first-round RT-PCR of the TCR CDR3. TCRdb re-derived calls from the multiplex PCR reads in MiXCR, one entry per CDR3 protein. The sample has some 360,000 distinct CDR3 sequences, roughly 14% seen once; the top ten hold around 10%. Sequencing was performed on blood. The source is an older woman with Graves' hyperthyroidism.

This CDR3 is CAISERGAAYNEQFF. CDR3 bases: TGTGCCATCAGTGAACGGGGGGCTGCCTACAATGAGCAGTTCTTC. The J gene is TRBJ2-1, the V gene TRBV10-3, with D possibly TRBD2 on 7 matching bases. The CDR3 extends over 15 amino acids. V lost 3 bases, J lost 2 bases, and 11 bases lay in between. Germline CDR1 reads ENHRY; CDR2 reads SYGVKD.